Each of the 10 T cell receptor beta chains below was sequenced from the same sample in a study of CD8+ T cells in alopecia areata. Following extraction, RNA underwent reverse transcription to cDNA, which served as the sequencing template. Profiling relied on immunoSEQ multiplex PCR, and the TCRdb table lists in-frame clones only, not all of them. The sample lists 190,000 or so clones; roughly 62% were seen once. Treatment noted: oral pan-JAK inhibitor, 5-10 mg twice daily. The sequences come from CD8+ T cells sorted from blood, collected at week 24, from a patient treated with tofacitinib. These receptors came from a human donor with alopecia areata.

The chain couples TRBV5-8 to TRBJ2-5, with D perhaps TRBD1 or TRBD2 (5 bases each). With 3 bases removed from V and 5 bases from J, the gap between germline ends came to 17 bases. The V gene's germline CDR1 is SGHTS and CDR2 YDEGEE. The CDR3 runs 15 residues. In DNA form, the CDR3 reads TGTGCCAGCAGCTGGGGGTTGGAAGGGCATGAGACCCAGTACTTC. It codes for CASSWGLEGHETQYF.

The rearrangement joins TRBV7-6 to TRBJ2-7; 8 bases agree with TRBD2. V lost 7 bases to trimming and J lost 0 bases; unmatched junction nucleotides: 2. This CDR3 spans 13 amino acids. Germline CDR1 SGHVS, CDR2 FNYEAQ. This CDR3 is CASMGLDSYEQYF. CDR3 in DNA: TGTGCCAGCATGGGACTAGACTCCTACGAGCAGTACTTC.

The chain links TRBV2 to TRBJ1-5; no definite D call. The CDR3 runs 12 residues. The germline CDR1 and CDR2 sequences are SNHLY and FYNNEI. Trimming pared 5 bases from V and 0 bases from J, leaving 2 bases between. The CDR3 region is CASSHSNQPQHF. CDR3 DNA sequence: TGTGCCAGCAGTCATAGCAATCAGCCCCAGCATTTT.

Worth noting for this clone: Other DNA sequences within the sample encode an identical CDR3. This CDR3 reads CASSLSSYNEQFF. The CDR3, as DNA: TGTGCCAGCAGTTTATCGAGCTACAATGAGCAGTTCTTC. J is TRBJ2-1 and V is TRBV27; D unresolved. The CDR3 contains 13 residues. Germline loops: CDR1 MNHEY, CDR2 SMNVEV (reference sequence). The V end was cut by 0 bases, the J end by 3 bases, with 3 bases between.

The chain links TRBV27 to TRBJ1-6, with D uncertain. The CDR3 contains 13 residues. V was trimmed by 5 bases and J by 8 bases, leaving 10 bases between them. The germline V gene encodes CDR1 MNHEY and CDR2 SMNVEV (reference sequence). The CDR3 region is CASSPGLYSPLHF. CDR3 in DNA: TGTGCCAGCAGTCCCGGACTATATTCACCCCTCCACTTT.

The rearrangement uses TRBV7-9 and TRBJ1-1; D ambiguous. With 3 bases removed from V and 4 bases from J, the gap between germline ends came to 15 bases. Per the germline V gene, CDR1 is SEHNR and CDR2 is FQNEAQ (reference sequence). This CDR3 is built from 15 residues. The CDR3 nucleotides read TGTGCCAGCAGCTTCGTCCTAAGGGCAGCCACTGAAGCTTTCTTT. It specifies CASSFVLRAATEAFF.

This clone came up a few times. CDR3 nucleotides: TGTGCCAGCAGCATACAGGGGGCCGGCGGGGAGCTGTTTTTT. It translates to CASSIQGAGGELFF. This chain uses TRBV7-9 with TRBJ2-2, with 9 nucleotides matching TRBD1. The CDR3 covers 14 residues. Germline V gives CDR1 SEHNR, CDR2 FQNEAQ (reference sequence). V dropped 5 bases and J dropped 7; count of bases not matched to a gene: 5.

The chain is built from TRBV15 and TRBJ1-6; TRBD1 agrees at 7 bases. V lost 0 bases to trimming and J lost 14 bases; unmatched junction nucleotides: 7. Looked up from germline, CDR1 is LNHNV and CDR2 is YYDKDF (reference sequence). This CDR3 is built from 14 residues. The CDR3 bases are TGTGCCACCAGCAGAGAAGGGGCAGGGGGGACCCTCCACTTT. This encodes CATSREGAGGTLHF.

This clone has a handful of counts. J is TRBJ2-3 and V is TRBV14; 11 positions agree with TRBD2. V lost 4 bases, J lost 5 bases, and 2 bases stayed unmatched. The germline V gene has CDR1 SGHDN and CDR2 FVKESK. The CDR3 runs 14 residues. DNA of the CDR3: TGTGCCAGCAGCCCCGGGACTAGCGGAGATACGCAGTATTTT. It specifies CASSPGTSGDTQYF.

This clone was observed once. This chain links TRBV15 with TRBJ1-2, with TRBD1 matching 7 bases. Trimming removed 0 bases from V and 4 bases from J; junction bases left unmatched: 5. The CDR3 has 15 residues. Germline CDR1 reads LNHNV; CDR2 reads YYDKDF (reference sequence). CDR3 region: CATSRERQGAYGYTF. The CDR3 DNA reads as TGTGCCACCAGCAGAGAACGACAGGGAGCCTATGGCTACACCTTC.